The 3 T cell receptor beta chains presented below share a single source sample, sequenced in a study of T cells in Graves' hyperthyroidism and ophthalmopathy. The CDR3 regions of TCR beta were amplified from RNA transcripts. HTBI primers were used for first-round RT-PCR of the TCR CDR3. Each CDR3 protein is one row after TCRdb ran MiXCR on the multiplex PCR reads. Of 550,000 to 600,000 distinct CDR3 sequences listed, approximately 44% are singletons. Sequencing was carried out using peripheral blood or thyroid tissue (not recorded which). These receptors were taken from an adult woman with Graves' disease, either hyperthyroidism or ophthalmopathy (not recorded which).

This clonotype showed up many times. The genes are TRBV20-1 and TRBJ1-4; D may be TRBD1 (5 bases). Germline V gene lookup returns CDR1 DFQATT and CDR2 SNEGSKA (reference sequence). The CDR3 has 16 residues. V was pared by 6 bases and J by 0 bases, with 17 bases between. The CDR3 loop is CSATDGGIATNEKLFF. The DNA for the CDR3 is TGCAGTGCCACAGACGGGGGGATTGCAACTAATGAAAAACTGTTTTTT.

This clonotype was recorded many times. The V call is TRBV20-1, the J call TRBJ1-1, with TRBD1 as a possible D gene (5 bases). Trimming removed 2 bases at V and 1 base at J, with 11 bases between. The CDR3 length is 14 residues. The germline CDR1 and CDR2 sequences are DFQATT and SNEGSKA (reference sequence). CDR3 nucleotides: TGCAGTGCTAGACCCGGACACCAGAACACTGAAGCTTTCTTT. Protein sequence: CSARPGHQNTEAFF.

The J gene is TRBJ1-6, the V gene TRBV7-2; D call uncertain. This CDR3 spans 13 amino acids. The V end was cut by 4 bases, the J end by 9 bases, with 10 bases between. The germline CDR1 and CDR2 sequences are SGHTA and FQGNSA. The CDR3 nucleotides are TGTGCCAGCAGCTGGGGTTATGGTTCACCCCTCCACTTT. Translated, it gives CASSWGYGSPLHF. The whole variable domain, filled in from reference TRBV7-2 and TRBJ1-6, reads GAGVSQSPSNKVTEKGKDVELRCDPISGHTALYWYRQSLGQGLEFLIYFQGNSAPDKSGLPSDRFSAERTGGSVSTLTIQRTQQEDSAVYLCASSWGYGSPLHFGNGTRLTVT.